A selection of T cell receptor beta chains follows, all from one sample in a study of blood T cell repertoires in COVID-19. Sequencing was performed with immunoSEQ multiplex PCR; in TCRdb, only in-frame clones are kept and a portion is missing. The data show about 55,000 clones, about four fifths seen once. Sequencing used peripheral blood. The receptors come from a human donor in a cohort sampled during active or convalescent COVID-19. Both conserved end residues are part of each CDR3. D genes are given only for firm matches. The size entry is marked missing in some rows and otherwise reads once, few, many or a size class.

CDR3nt	CDR3aa	d_gene	j_gene	v_gene	abundance
TGTGCCAGCAGCACACCCGACAGGGGGCAGACTGAAGCTTTCTTT	CASSTPDRGQTEAFF	TRBD1	TRBJ1-1	TRBV13	NA
TGTGCCTCTTCAGGCTGGTCATCTCAGACCGAGCAGTACTTC	CASSGWSSQTEQYF	NA	TRBJ2-7	TRBV19	NA
TGTGCCAGCAGCCTCCAGGGGGCCCTTGGCTACACCTTC	CASSLQGALGYTF	TRBD1	TRBJ1-2	TRBV28	NA
TGTGCCAGCAGCTTAGGCAGGGGGCCTAGCTATGGCTACACCTTC	CASSLGRGPSYGYTF	TRBD1	TRBJ1-2	TRBV11-2	NA
TGCGCCAGCAGCCCGCTGGGGACTGGTCCCTTCAGAGCTGGAAACACCATATATTTT	CASSPLGTGPFRAGNTIYF	NA	TRBJ1-3	TRBV4-3	NA
TGTGCCAGCAGAATGGGACAGGGGCTTCTCAATGAGCAGTTCTTC	CASRMGQGLLNEQFF	TRBD1	TRBJ2-1	TRBV6-6	NA
TGTGCCAGCAGAGGACAGGGGGGCTTTCTCTACAATGAGCAGTTCTTC	CASRGQGGFLYNEQFF	TRBD1	TRBJ2-1	TRBV25-1	NA
TGTGCCAGCAGCCCCACAGACAGGGAGGCTTACGAGCAGTACTTC	CASSPTDREAYEQYF	NA	TRBJ2-7	TRBV21-1	NA
TGTGCCAGCAGCCTAGCGGGGGGGCAGCCCCAGCATTTT	CASSLAGGQPQHF	NA	TRBJ1-5	TRBV14	NA
TGTGCCAGCAGCTCCCGCGGGGATTTAAGTGGGGCTTTCTTT	CASSSRGDLSGAFF	NA	TRBJ1-1	TRBV5-4	NA
TGTGCCAGCAGTTCCAGGGGTGAAGCTTTCTTT	CASSSRGEAFF	NA	TRBJ1-1	TRBV12-3/TRBV12-4	NA
TGTGCCAGCAGCCATGGACAGGGTTGGTCACCCCTCCACTTT	CASSHGQGWSPLHF	TRBD1	TRBJ1-6	TRBV3-1/TRBV3-2	few
TGTGCCAGCAGCCGGGACAGGGGGTCGATAGAGACCCAGTACTTC	CASSRDRGSIETQYF	TRBD1	TRBJ2-5	TRBV7-2	NA
TGTGCCAGCAGCCAGGACAGGGGGACCTACGAGCAGTACTTC	CASSQDRGTYEQYF	TRBD1	TRBJ2-7	TRBV7-9	once
TGTGCCAGCAGCGAGGGGGCGGACTATGGCTACACCTTC	CASSEGADYGYTF	TRBD1	TRBJ1-2	TRBV6-2/TRBV6-3	NA
TGCGCCAGCACCCCGGGCGGACTAGCGGGGGGGAGAAGAACAGATACGCAGTATTTT	CASTPGGLAGGRRTDTQYF	TRBD2	TRBJ2-3	TRBV5-1	NA
TGTGCCTGGAAGCCGAGAGACAGGGCCACTTCAATGGGGGGCACCGGGGAGCTGTTTTTT	CAWKPRDRATSMGGTGELFF	NA	TRBJ2-2	TRBV30	NA
TGTGCTAGTGGTTTGGCCGCCCTAGGGGGTCAGCCCCAGCATTTT	CASGLAALGGQPQHF	NA	TRBJ1-5	TRBV12-5	NA
TGTGCCAGCAGCGGCTCGGGACAGGCGAACACCGGGGAGCTGTTTTTT	CASSGSGQANTGELFF	TRBD1	TRBJ2-2	TRBV5-4	NA
TGTGCCAGCAGTGACCGGCGGGGGACGGGTGAGCAGTTCTTC	CASSDRRGTGEQFF	TRBD2	TRBJ2-1	TRBV6-4	once
TGTGCCAGCAGTGGGGGACAGATCTATAATTCACCCCTCCACTTT	CASSGGQIYNSPLHF	TRBD1	TRBJ1-6	TRBV2	NA
TGTGCCAGCAGCCCTAGGGACAGGACTTCAGATACGCAGTATTTT	CASSPRDRTSDTQYF	TRBD1	TRBJ2-3	TRBV5-5	NA
TGCGCCAGCAGTTTCGGACACGCGAACACCGGGGAGCTGTTTTTT	CASSFGHANTGELFF	NA	TRBJ2-2	TRBV5-1	once
TGTGCCAGCAGTTACGGATTCGCGGGGGCTAACAATGAGCAGTTCTTC	CASSYGFAGANNEQFF	NA	TRBJ2-1	TRBV6-2/TRBV6-3	NA
TGCAGCACTAGAGTGAATGATTTCTCAAACAATGAGCAGTTCTTC	CSTRVNDFSNNEQFF	NA	TRBJ2-1	TRBV29-1	NA
TGTGCCAGCAGCTTAGCTGACAGGGGTTTTTACGAGCAGTACTTC	CASSLADRGFYEQYF	TRBD1	TRBJ2-7	TRBV7-9	NA
TGTGCCAGCAGCGTAAACCGAGAAGAGAACACTGAAGCTTTCTTT	CASSVNREENTEAFF	NA	TRBJ1-1	TRBV9	NA
TGTGCCAGCTCACCACCGATGGGTCAGAGGGGGTCGAACACTGAAGCTTTCTTT	CASSPPMGQRGSNTEAFF	NA	TRBJ1-1	TRBV18	NA
TGTGCCAGCCGGGGTTTGGGGGGGCCCCAGCATTTT	CASRGLGGPQHF	NA	TRBJ1-5	TRBV27	few